This T cell receptor (beta chain) was recorded in a study of T cells after yellow fever vaccination. This clonotype was detected ten times or more. The CDR3 is 13 amino acids. Germline values: CDR1 KGHDR, CDR2 SFDVKD. The V gene lost 9 bases and the J gene lost 1 base, with 8 bases spanning the gap. TCRdb reprocessed the 5' RACE reads with MiXCR, giving one entry per CDR3 protein. Here the sample spans roughly 120,000 distinct CDR3 sequences, nearly 7.5% being singletons. This chain uses TRBV24-1 with TRBJ2-2, with D unresolved. Sequences were derived from CD4+ T cells sorted from PBMCs, sampled 10 to 11 days after the first yellow fever vaccination. The source is a man aged 18 to 29 who received the YFV17D yellow fever vaccine. The CDR3 region is CATDPWNTGELFF. In DNA, the CDR3 is TGTGCCACCGACCCGTGGAACACCGGGGAGCTGTTTTTT.